This TCR beta chain was captured by sequencing in a study of regulatory T cells in long-lasting Graves disease. V lost 3 bases and J 1 base, leaving 9 bases between the germline ends. The CDR3 sequence is 14 residues long. Germline CDR1 is MNHGY and CDR2 is SVAAGI. This clonotype was picked up many times. Stated time point: persistent/refractory GD, antithyroid drugs over 5 years with positive TRAb. PBMC RNA served as the TCR library source. An endocrinology department located in Xi'an, China, was where the patients came from. HTBI primers from iRepertoire and Arm-PCR of CDR3 regions yielded the TCR beta libraries. TCRdb ran MiXCR on the multiplex PCR reads and lists one entry per CDR3 protein. This table holds 310,000 or so distinct CDR3 sequences, around a fifth found once.

The sample consisted of peripheral blood mononuclear cells (PBMCs), taken when the disease was refractory, from a patient treated with antithyroid drugs. The TCR originated in a female donor with Graves disease. The chain uses TRBV6-9 and TRBJ1-1; TRBD1 is a possible D gene (5 bases). The CDR3 region is CASSYRGRNTEAFF. In nucleotides, the CDR3 is TGTGCCAGCAGTTACCGGGGACGGAACACTGAAGCTTTCTTT.